These 14 T cell receptor beta chains share one sample of origin, sequenced in a study of molecular identifiers for immune sequencing clone quantification (dated by TCRdb to the late 2010s). Preparation of the library involved PCR. TCRdb shows the sequencer as Illumina HiSeq 4000. In-frame beta chains were kept once TCRdb had trimmed the public reads at Q25 with fastp and called clones with MiXCR. Each record represents a unique CDR3 protein, reported with the most common genes and DNA among its rows. The sample table records about 500,000 distinct CDR3 sequences; 20% to 25% of these occur just once. The ten most abundant clones make up around 0.84% of the sample. The sample consisted of naive CD8+ T cells from blood, with Jurkat cell RNA spiked in. The sample's cell subset or site, from its label and the paper: FACS-sorted CD8+CD4-CCR7+CD45RA+ naive T cells. The source is a human donor in good health. Some libraries in this study had Jurkat cell RNA spiked in.

Notes on this clonotype: A much larger clone lies a single base off, so this may be a read error. This chain joins TRBV5-1 and TRBJ1-1; D is unclear. In germline, CDR1 is SGHRS, CDR2 YFSETQ. This CDR3 is built from 15 residues. Between the trimmed V and J ends, which lost 4 bases and 6 bases, there was a span of 19 bases. The CDR3 nucleotides are TGCGCCAGCAGCCCCGGCCTGGGAGGTATCGCTGAAGCTTTCTTT. The encoded protein is CASSPGLGGIAEAFF. Variable domain in full (rest from reference TRBV5-1 and TRBJ1-1): KAGVTQTPRYLIKTRGQQVTLSCSPISGHRSVSWYQQTPGQGLQFLFEYFSETQRNKGNFPGRFSGRQFSNSRSEMNVSTLELGDSALYLCASSPGLGGIAEAFFGQGTRLTVV.

This clonotype was seen more than once but under ten times. The V and J genes are TRBV20-1 and TRBJ2-2; D is uncertain. Between the trimmed V and J ends, which lost 0 bases and 4 bases, there was a span of 9 bases. Germline V gene sequence: CDR1 DFQATT, CDR2 SNEGSKA (reference sequence). This CDR3 is 14 amino acids long. The CDR3 region is CSARDWTGTGELFF. The CDR3 DNA is TGCAGTGCTAGAGATTGGACCGGCACCGGGGAGCTGTTTTTT.

This chain joins TRBV27 and TRBJ2-3; tentatively, D is TRBD1 or TRBD2 (5 bases each). The V end was cut by 6 bases, the J end by 7 bases, with 17 bases between. The CDR3 is 14 residues long. Per germline, CDR1 MNHEY and CDR2 SMNVEV (reference sequence). DNA for the CDR3: TGTGCCAGCAGCCGGTTGGGGGAGAGGCATACGCAGTATTTT. The encoded protein is CASSRLGERHTQYF.

V and J are TRBV18 and TRBJ2-2; tentatively, D is TRBD2 (5 bases). V lost 3 bases, J lost 4 bases, and 18 bases lay in between. The CDR3 is 17 amino acids. Germline CDR1 reads KGHSH; CDR2 reads LQKENI. CDR3 nucleotides: TGTGCCAGCTCACCCCCCCGAGGTAGCGAGGTCACCGGGGAGCTGTTTTTT. Amino acids: CASSPPRGSEVTGELFF.

This clonotype was seen many times. V gene TRBV28 combines with J gene TRBJ2-5; tentatively, D is TRBD1 (5 bases). This CDR3 has 14 amino acids. Trimming took off 8 bases at V and 3 bases at J, with 16 bases between the two ends. CDR1 MDHEN and CDR2 SYDVKM come from the germline V gene. CDR3 bases: TGTGCCAGCGGTACCCCCCTAGGGGAAGAGACCCAGTACTTC. Translated: CASGTPLGEETQYF.

In its sample, this clonotype was seen a few times. The CDR3 protein is CASSSPDRGPPDTQYF. In DNA, the CDR3 is TGTGCCAGCAGCTCCCCAGACAGGGGCCCCCCAGATACGCAGTATTTT. The chain is built from TRBV7-9 and TRBJ2-3, with 8 bases lining up with TRBD1. V gave up 4 bases and J gave up 4 bases; unmatched junction bases: 10. The CDR3 covers 16 residues. Germline loops: CDR1 SEHNR, CDR2 FQNEAQ (reference sequence).

This clonotype was found many times. This rearrangement joins TRBV15 to TRBJ2-5; D not resolved. Trimming cost V 0 bases and J 1 base, with 3 bases left between them. The CDR3 length is 13 residues. CDR1 is LNHNV and CDR2 is YYDKDF in the germline V gene (reference sequence). The CDR3 DNA is TGTGCCACCAGCAGAGATCCCCAAGAGACCCAGTACTTC. This sequence encodes CATSRDPQETQYF.

The J gene is TRBJ2-7, the V gene TRBV12-3 or TRBV12-4; the match to TRBD2 covers 7 bases. Trimming cost V 6 bases and J 6 bases; bases outside gene matches: 14. The CDR3 runs 15 residues. CDR3 protein: CASRSSGTIYSEQYF. The CDR3 DNA reads TGTGCCAGCAGGTCGAGCGGGACTATCTACTCCGAGCAGTACTTC.

This clonotype was counted at least ten times. The genes are TRBV7-6 and TRBJ2-3, with TRBD2 matching over 8 bases. The germline V gene has CDR1 SGHVS and CDR2 FNYEAQ. With V trimmed by 3 bases and J by 2 bases, 7 bases remained unmatched. This CDR3 is 16 amino acids long. The CDR3 spells CASSFLAGGSTDTQYF. CDR3 coding DNA: TGTGCCAGCAGCTTCCTGGCGGGGGGTTCCACAGATACGCAGTATTTT.

This chain uses TRBV11-2 with TRBJ2-3; 11 nucleotides match TRBD2. The CDR3 loop spans 17 amino acids. Germline V lookup: CDR1 SGHAT, CDR2 FQNNGV. V was clipped by 1 base and J by 5 bases; unmatched bases: 8. CDR3 DNA sequence: TGTGCCAGCAGCTTAGGGGCTAGCGGGGGGCGGGGAGATACGCAGTATTTT. Translating it yields CASSLGASGGRGDTQYF. The variable domain in full, with the rest retrieved from reference TRBV11-2 and TRBJ2-3, is EAGVAQSPRYKIIEKRQSVAFWCNPISGHATLYWYQQILGQGPKLLIQFQNNGVVDDSQLPKDRFSAERLKGVDSTLKIQPAKLEDSAVYLCASSLGASGGRGDTQYFGPGTRLTVL.

This clonotype appeared a few times. The J gene is TRBJ2-1, the V gene TRBV5-3, with unresolved D. TRBV5-3 is annotated as an ORF whose role is uncertain. The CDR3 has 14 amino acids. V was pared by 4 bases and J by 10 bases, with 18 bases between. CDR3 residues: CARSTRPAVGEQFF. In DNA form, the CDR3 reads TGTGCCAGAAGCACCCGCCCCGCCGTCGGAGAGCAGTTCTTC.

There are a few counts of this clonotype. The chain has TRBV3-2 and TRBJ1-5; TRBD1, the table's D call, was not compared with the DNA. TRBV3-2 is recorded as a pseudogene. The CDR3 contains 18 residues. CDR3 nucleotide sequence: TGTGCCAGCAGCCAAAGTTTAAGGACGACAGGGGACAATCAGCCCCAGCATTTT. Its protein product is CASSQSLRTTGDNQPQHF.

This clonotype has only a few counts. This chain uses TRBV15 with TRBJ2-1; weak D call: TRBD1 (6 bases). V was shortened by 8 bases and J by 2 bases, with 19 bases between the two germline ends. Germline CDR1 LNHNV, CDR2 YYDKDF (reference sequence). This CDR3 is 16 amino acids long. CDR3 in DNA: TGTGCCACCCGAGGACCCATGAAGGGGGCCTACAATGAGCAGTTCTTC. Its translation is CATRGPMKGAYNEQFF.

This clonotype was seen a few times. This chain joins TRBV15 and TRBJ2-7, with D perhaps TRBD1 (5 bases). V gave up 1 base and J gave up 2 bases, with 9 bases separating them. Germline loops: CDR1 LNHNV, CDR2 YYDKDF (reference sequence). This CDR3 is built from 14 residues. DNA of the CDR3: TGTGCCACCAGCAGAGCCATGGACACCTACGAGCAGTACTTC. Translating gives CATSRAMDTYEQYF.